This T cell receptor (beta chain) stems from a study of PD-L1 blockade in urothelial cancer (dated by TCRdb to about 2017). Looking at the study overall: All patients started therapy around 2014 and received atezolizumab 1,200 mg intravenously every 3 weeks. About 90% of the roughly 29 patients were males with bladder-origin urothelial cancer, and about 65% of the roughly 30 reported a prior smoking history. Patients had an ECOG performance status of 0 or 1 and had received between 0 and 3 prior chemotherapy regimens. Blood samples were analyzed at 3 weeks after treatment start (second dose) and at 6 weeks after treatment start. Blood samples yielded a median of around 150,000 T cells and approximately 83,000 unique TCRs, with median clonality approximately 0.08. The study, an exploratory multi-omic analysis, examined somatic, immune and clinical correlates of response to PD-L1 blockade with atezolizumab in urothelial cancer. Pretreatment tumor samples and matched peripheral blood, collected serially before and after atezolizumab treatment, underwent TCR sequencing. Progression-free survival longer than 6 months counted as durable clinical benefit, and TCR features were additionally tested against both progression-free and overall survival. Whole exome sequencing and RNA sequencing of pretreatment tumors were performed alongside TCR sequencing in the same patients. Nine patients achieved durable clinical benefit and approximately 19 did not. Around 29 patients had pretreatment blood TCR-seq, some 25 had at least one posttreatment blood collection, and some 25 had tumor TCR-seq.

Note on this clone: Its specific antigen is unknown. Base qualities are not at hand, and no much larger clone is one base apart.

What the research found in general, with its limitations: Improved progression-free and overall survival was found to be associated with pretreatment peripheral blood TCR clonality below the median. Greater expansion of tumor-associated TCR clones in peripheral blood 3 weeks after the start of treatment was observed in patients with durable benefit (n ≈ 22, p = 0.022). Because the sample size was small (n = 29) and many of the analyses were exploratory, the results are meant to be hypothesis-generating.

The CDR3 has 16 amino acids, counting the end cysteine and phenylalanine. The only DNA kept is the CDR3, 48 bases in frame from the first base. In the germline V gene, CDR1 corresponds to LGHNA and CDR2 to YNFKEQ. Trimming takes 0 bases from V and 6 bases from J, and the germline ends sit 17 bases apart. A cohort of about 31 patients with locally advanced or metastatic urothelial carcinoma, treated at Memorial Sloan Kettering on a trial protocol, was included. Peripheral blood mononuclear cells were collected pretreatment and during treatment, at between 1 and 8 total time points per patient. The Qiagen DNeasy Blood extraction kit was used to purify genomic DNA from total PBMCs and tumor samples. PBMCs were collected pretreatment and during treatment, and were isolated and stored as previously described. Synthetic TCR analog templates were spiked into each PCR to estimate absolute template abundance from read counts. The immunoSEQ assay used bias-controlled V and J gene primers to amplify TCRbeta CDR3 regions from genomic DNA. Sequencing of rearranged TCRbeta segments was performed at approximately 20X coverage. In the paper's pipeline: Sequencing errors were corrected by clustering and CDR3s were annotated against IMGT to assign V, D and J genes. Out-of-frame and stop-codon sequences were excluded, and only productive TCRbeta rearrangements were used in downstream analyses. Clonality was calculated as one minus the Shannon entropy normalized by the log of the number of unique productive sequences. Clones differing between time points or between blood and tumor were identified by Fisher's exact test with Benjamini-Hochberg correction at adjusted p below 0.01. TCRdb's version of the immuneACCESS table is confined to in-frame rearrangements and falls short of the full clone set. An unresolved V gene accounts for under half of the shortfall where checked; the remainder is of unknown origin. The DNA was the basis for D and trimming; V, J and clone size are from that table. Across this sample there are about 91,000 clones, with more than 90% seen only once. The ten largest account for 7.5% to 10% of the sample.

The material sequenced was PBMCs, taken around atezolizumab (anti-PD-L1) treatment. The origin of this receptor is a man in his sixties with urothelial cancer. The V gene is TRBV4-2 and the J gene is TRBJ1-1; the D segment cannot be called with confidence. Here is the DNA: TGTGCCAGCAGCCAAGAGTCAAGGAACCCGCGGGCTGAAGCTTTCTTT. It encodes CASSQESRNPRAEAFF.